The 30 T cell receptor beta chains presented below share a single source sample, sequenced in a study of T-cell reconstitution after alpha-beta-depleted transplantation in children. For TCRbeta, the library was prepared with unique molecular identifiers. TCRdb used MiXCR to reprocess the PCR reads, holding one entry per CDR3 protein. The table lists about 500,000 distinct CDR3 sequences, 11% of them singletons. The starting material was PBMCs, mostly from graft donor cells, obtained 180 days after TCRalphabeta/CD19-depleted stem cell transplant. These receptors came from a female patient under 10 years old who had a stem cell transplant for aplastic anemia, so the T cells may come from the graft donor.

This clonotype came up a few times. The chain is built from TRBV4-1 and TRBJ1-1, with D maybe TRBD1 (5 bases). Per germline, CDR1 MGHRA and CDR2 YSYEKL. With 1 base removed from V and 1 base from J, the gap between germline ends came to 13 bases. The CDR3 is made up of 16 amino acids. In nucleotides, the CDR3 is TGCGCCAGCAGCCAAGCACAGGCCTATGGGAACACTGAAGCTTTCTTT. Its translation is CASSQAQAYGNTEAFF.

This sequence joins TRBV12-3 or TRBV12-4 and TRBJ2-7; D is possibly TRBD1 (7 bases). V gave up 6 bases and J gave up 0 bases, with 12 bases separating them. The length of the CDR3 is 14 residues. CDR3 protein: CASREGQTSYEQYF. The CDR3 DNA sequence: TGTGCCAGCAGGGAGGGACAGACCTCCTACGAGCAGTACTTC.

This clonotype came up a few times. CDR3 sequence reads: CASSSRGLSGANVLTF. CDR3 nucleotides: TGTGCCAGCAGTTCCAGGGGTCTCTCTGGGGCCAACGTCCTGACTTTC. The genes are TRBV27 and TRBJ2-6; maybe TRBD1 (6 bases). The germline V and J ends were trimmed by 4 bases and 0 bases, with 10 bases remaining between them. The germline V gene has CDR1 MNHEY and CDR2 SMNVEV (reference sequence). This CDR3 is built from 16 residues.

This rearrangement joins TRBV11-1 to TRBJ2-2; TRBD2 matches 13 bases. V shed 4 bases, J shed 4 bases, and the junction held 9 bases outside the gene matches. CDR1 and CDR2 from the germline V gene are SGHAT and FQDESV (reference sequence). The CDR3 runs 18 residues. For the CDR3, the DNA is TGTGCCAGCAGCTCTACTCGACTAGCGGGAGGAATCACCGGGGAGCTGTTTTTT. Translation: CASSSTRLAGGITGELFF.

Many counts were recorded for this clonotype. One junction end disagrees with the germline gene, perhaps due to a read error. The chain has TRBV12-3 or TRBV12-4 and TRBJ2-5; TRBD1 aligns across 8 bases. The CDR3 has 14 residues. The CDR3 DNA reads TGTGCCAGCAGTTTGACCAGGGGGCAAGGGACCCAGTACTTC. Residues: CASSLTRGQGTQYF.

The CDR3 here is CASSLLLGNTDTQYF. The CDR3 bases are TGTGCCAGCAGTCTTTTATTAGGGAACACAGATACGCAGTATTTT. This chain connects TRBV28 to TRBJ2-3; no clear D. The germline gives CDR1 MDHEN, CDR2 SYDVKM. With 5 bases removed from V and 2 bases from J, the gap between germline ends came to 14 bases. There are 15 residues in the CDR3.

This clonotype occurred a few times. The CDR3 coding sequence is TGTGCCAGCAGCTCCCCCACAGCCCCGGCAGCCCACGAGCAGTACTTC. It is translated as CASSSPTAPAAHEQYF. V is TRBV7-9 and J is TRBJ2-7; D call uncertain. V gave up 4 bases and J gave up 5 bases, with 21 bases separating them. The CDR3 extends over 16 amino acids. CDR1 SEHNR and CDR2 FQNEAQ come from the germline V gene (reference sequence).

The V and J genes are TRBV10-3 and TRBJ2-3; TRBD1 might be the D (5 bases). CDR1 ENHRY and CDR2 SYGVKD come from the germline V gene. V lost 4 bases and J lost 0, with 11 bases in between. This CDR3 region has 15 residues. The CDR3 DNA sequence: TGTGCCATCAGTGGAACAGGACCAAGCACAGATACGCAGTATTTT. Its translation: CAISGTGPSTDTQYF.

The sample holds many counts of this clonotype. This chain connects TRBV28 to TRBJ2-2, with D possibly matching TRBD2 (6 bases). Trimming took off 5 bases at V and 7 bases at J, with 14 bases between the two ends. Germline-derived CDR1 and CDR2 are MDHEN and SYDVKM. The CDR3 is 14 residues long. CDR3 residues: CASSLTAGFGELFF. CDR3 nucleotide sequence: TGTGCCAGCAGTCTTACCGCGGGGTTCGGGGAGCTGTTTTTT.

This clonotype was recorded at least ten times. The chain recombines TRBV15 with TRBJ2-3; D may be TRBD2 (6 bases). In germline, CDR1 is LNHNV, CDR2 YYDKDF (reference sequence). Trimming shortened V by 0 bases and J by 1 base, and 14 bases separated the two germline ends. CDR3 size: 17 residues. DNA for the CDR3: TGTGCCACCAGCAGAGATCGCGTGTTAGCGGGCACAGATACGCAGTATTTT. This translates into CATSRDRVLAGTDTQYF.

This clonotype was seen only a few times. This chain links TRBV9 with TRBJ2-1; TRBD2 matches at 7 bases. With V trimmed by 0 bases and J by 2 bases, 5 bases remained unmatched. Germline V gene lookup returns CDR1 SGDLS and CDR2 YYNGEE. The length of the CDR3 is 16 residues. The CDR3 is CASSVGGSGAYNEQFF. The CDR3 bases are TGTGCCAGCAGCGTAGGAGGCAGCGGGGCCTACAATGAGCAGTTCTTC.

The table lists this clonotype with a few counts. The V call is TRBV28, the J call TRBJ2-7; D is ambiguous. The CDR3 totals 15 residues. Germline CDR1 is MDHEN and CDR2 is SYDVKM. The V end was cut by 1 base, the J end by 0 bases, with 10 bases between. The CDR3 DNA follows: TGTGCCAGCAGTTTATTAGGACGTTCCTCCTACGAGCAGTACTTC. Protein sequence: CASSLLGRSSYEQYF.

The V and J genes are TRBV27 and TRBJ2-1; D unresolved. Per the germline V gene, CDR1 is MNHEY and CDR2 is SMNVEV (reference sequence). The CDR3 extends over 12 amino acids. Trimming shortened V by 3 bases and J by 10 bases, and 10 bases separated the two germline ends. In DNA, the CDR3 is TGTGCCAGCAGTTTTCCGAAAGACGAGCAGTTCTTC. This encodes CASSFPKDEQFF.

This chain uses TRBV7-6 with TRBJ2-5; D assignment may be TRBD1 or TRBD2 (5 bases each). The germline V gene has CDR1 SGHVS and CDR2 FNYEAQ. V was clipped by 4 bases and J by 2 bases, with 23 bases between them. This CDR3 spans 18 amino acids. The CDR3 DNA sequence: TGTGCCAGCAGCTACAGGCCGGGGAAAGGGCGAGGGCAAGAGACCCAGTACTTC. Protein product: CASSYRPGKGRGQETQYF.

The chain employs TRBV5-8 and TRBJ2-7; D unclear. The CDR3 is 16 residues long. Germline V CDR1 and CDR2: SGHTS, YDEGEE. Trimming left V 1 base short and J 1 base short, with 15 bases between. The CDR3 DNA reads TGTGCCAGCAGCTTGTTCGAGCCCTGGCTATCCTACGAGCAGTACGTC. Its protein is CASSLFEPWLSYEQYV.

This clonotype was counted a few times. The chain uses TRBV6-2 or TRBV6-3 and TRBJ1-2, with D tentatively TRBD1 (5 bases). V lost 7 bases, J lost 5 bases, and 17 bases lay in between. The CDR3 is 14 amino acids. CDR1 is MNHEY and CDR2 is SVGEGT in the germline V gene. Written as DNA, the CDR3 is TGTGCCAGCATAAAGACGCCGCAGGGTTATGGCTACACCTTC. Protein sequence: CASIKTPQGYGYTF.

This clonotype was recorded a few times. The rearrangement uses TRBV12-3 or TRBV12-4 and TRBJ2-7, with D perhaps TRBD1 or TRBD2 (6 bases each). The CDR3 spans 13 residues. Trimming removed 6 bases at V and 9 bases at J, with 18 bases between. The CDR3 loop is CASSPLGGAGQYF. The CDR3 region has the DNA TGTGCCAGCAGCCCCTTGGGGGGCGCCGGGCAGTACTTC.

This clonotype has a handful of counts. The chain couples TRBV7-2 to TRBJ2-1, with TRBD2 matching 7 bases. Germline V gene data show CDR1 as SGHTA and CDR2 as FQGNSA. This CDR3 is built from 18 residues. Trimming cost V 3 bases and J 4 bases; bases outside gene matches: 15. The CDR3 loop is CASSFADRSGRLYNEQFF. The DNA of the CDR3 is TGTGCCAGCAGCTTCGCTGACCGCTCCGGGAGGCTATACAATGAGCAGTTCTTC. Complete variable domain (other parts from reference TRBV7-2 and TRBJ2-1): GAGVSQSPSNKVTEKGKDVELRCDPISGHTALYWYRQSLGQGLEFLIYFQGNSAPDKSGLPSDRFSAERTGGSVSTLTIQRTQQEDSAVYLCASSFADRSGRLYNEQFFGPGTRLTVL.

This clonotype was seen ten or more times. This chain links TRBV6-2 or TRBV6-3 with TRBJ1-2, with D hard to call. From germline, CDR1 is MNHEY and CDR2 SVGEGT. This CDR3 is 13 amino acids long. Trimming cost V 2 bases and J 8 bases, with 12 bases left between them. CDR3 protein: CASSYPDVGGYTF. CDR3 in DNA: TGTGCCAGCAGTTACCCAGACGTAGGAGGCTACACCTTC.

This clonotype was recorded many times. V usage is TRBV28 and J usage is TRBJ2-7; 9 positions agree with TRBD1. Unmatched junction bases numbered 6, after V lost 5 bases and J lost 1 base. The CDR3 has 15 residues. CDR1 MDHEN and CDR2 SYDVKM come from the germline V gene. This CDR3 is CASSGSGTGSYEQYF. CDR3 DNA: TGTGCCAGCAGTGGATCCGGGACAGGGTCCTACGAGCAGTACTTC. The whole variable domain, remainder taken from reference TRBV28 and TRBJ2-7, is DVKVTQSSRYLVKRTGEKVFLECVQDMDHENMFWYRQDPGLGLRLIYFSYDVKMKEKGDIPEGYSVSREKKERFSLILESASTNQTSMYLCASSGSGTGSYEQYFGPGTRLTVT.

In its sample, this clonotype was seen a few times. The genes are TRBV12-3 or TRBV12-4 and TRBJ1-2, with D unresolved. Trimming took off 3 bases at V and 3 bases at J, with 5 bases between the two ends. This CDR3 comprises 12 residues. CDR3 region: CASSFLDYGYTF. The CDR3 DNA sequence: TGTGCCAGCAGTTTTCTGGACTATGGCTACACCTTC.

V is TRBV15 and J is TRBJ2-7; 7 bases align to TRBD2. With 1 base clipped from V and 2 bases from J, the junction kept 11 bases outside the gene matches. Germline CDR1 and CDR2: LNHNV and YYDKDF (reference sequence). This CDR3 is 17 amino acids long. The CDR3 DNA reads as TGTGCCACCAGCAGAGGGTGGTGGCGGGAGAGCCCCTACGAGCAGTACGTC. Protein sequence: CATSRGWWRESPYEQYV.

V usage is TRBV6-5 and J usage is TRBJ2-5; D is perhaps TRBD1 or TRBD2 (5 bases each). V was trimmed by 3 bases and J by 5 bases, leaving 22 bases between them. Germline loops: CDR1 MNHEY, CDR2 SVGAGI. This CDR3 is 17 amino acids long. CDR3: CASSYQSPGPKGETQYF. In DNA, the CDR3 is TGTGCCAGCAGTTATCAGTCCCCGGGACCCAAGGGGGAGACCCAGTACTTC.

This clonotype has more than one count but fewer than ten. The rearrangement uses TRBV12-3 or TRBV12-4 and TRBJ2-5; D may be TRBD1 or TRBD2 (5 bases each). The CDR3 length is 13 residues. V shed 2 bases and J shed 5 bases, with 9 bases lying between them. In DNA form, the CDR3 reads TGTGCCAGCAGTTTAAGGGACGTTGAGACCCAGTACTTC. This encodes CASSLRDVETQYF.

There are a few counts of this clonotype. The chain joins TRBV6-1 to TRBJ1-2; TRBD1 aligns across 9 bases. Germline V gene sequence: CDR1 MNHNS, CDR2 SASEGT. The CDR3 extends over 17 amino acids. Trimming at V came to 1 base and at J to 0 bases, leaving 6 bases not matched to a gene. In nucleotides, the CDR3 is TGTGCCAGCAGTGAAGTGGACAGGGGAGCAGCTAACTATGGCTACACCTTC. It specifies CASSEVDRGAANYGYTF.

The CDR3 nucleotides are TGCAGCGCCCGCCCAAACCCTAGCTCTGGAAACACCATATATTTT. The encoded protein is CSARPNPSSGNTIYF. The rearrangement links TRBV29-1 to TRBJ1-3, with D uncertain. CDR3 length equals 15 residues. V shed 7 bases and J shed 0 bases, with 16 bases lying between them. The germline V gene encodes CDR1 SQVTM and CDR2 ANQGSEA.

The chain couples TRBV7-2 to TRBJ2-7, with 10 bases matching TRBD2. CDR1 is SGHTA, CDR2 FQGNSA, per germline. With 0 bases clipped from V and 4 bases from J, the junction kept 9 bases outside the gene matches. CDR3 size: 17 residues. CDR3 protein: CASSLAGTSDWGYEQYV. The CDR3, as DNA: TGTGCCAGCAGCTTAGCCGGGACTAGCGATTGGGGGTACGAGCAGTACGTC.

This clonotype was seen repeatedly, ten times or more. V and J are TRBV5-1 and TRBJ2-1; TRBD1 aligns across 7 bases. CDR1 SGHRS and CDR2 YFSETQ come from the germline V gene. V was pared by 6 bases and J by 5 bases, with 8 bases of the junction left unmatched. The CDR3 has 14 amino acids. Here the CDR3 DNA reads TGCGCCAGCATCTCAGGGACAGCACACAATGAGCAGTTCTTC. Amino acid sequence: CASISGTAHNEQFF. The full variable domain, in which reference TRBV5-1 and TRBJ2-1 provide the parts outside the CDR3, is KAGVTQTPRYLIKTRGQQVTLSCSPISGHRSVSWYQQTPGQGLQFLFEYFSETQRNKGNFPGRFSGRQFSNSRSEMNVSTLELGDSALYLCASISGTAHNEQFFGPGTRLTVL.

This clonotype was detected ten times or more. This chain connects TRBV29-1 to TRBJ1-2; no firm D call. Germline loops: CDR1 SQVTM, CDR2 ANQGSEA. Trimming left V 4 bases short and J 0 bases short, with 6 bases between. The CDR3 totals 12 residues. The CDR3 coding sequence is TGCAGCGTTGGGATGACTAACTATGGCTACACCTTC. Protein sequence: CSVGMTNYGYTF. Variable domain in full (rest from reference TRBV29-1 and TRBJ1-2): SAVISQKPSRDICQRGTSLTIQCQVDSQVTMMFWYRQQPGQSLTLIATANQGSEATYESGFVIDKFPISRPNLTFSTLTVSNMSPEDSSIYLCSVGMTNYGYTFGSGTRLTVV.

This clonotype was counted only a few times. V and J are TRBV28 and TRBJ2-7; 10 positions agree with TRBD1. Losses at the gene ends were 6 bases for V and 2 bases for J; bases not matched to a gene: 13. Germline loops: CDR1 MDHEN, CDR2 SYDVKM. The CDR3 contains 17 residues. The CDR3 sequence: CASRPPPGDRGAYEQYF. The DNA for the CDR3 is TGTGCCAGCAGGCCCCCTCCGGGGGACAGGGGCGCCTACGAGCAGTACTTC.